Each of the 15 T cell receptor beta chains below was sequenced from the same sample in a study of early T cells in non-severe SARS-CoV-2 infection. Each CDR3 protein gets one entry after TCRdb re-called the 5' RACE reads with MiXCR. The sample includes approximately 68,000 distinct CDR3 sequences, over 9.5% seen only once; the top ten take about 8.3%. Material: whole blood, obtained at baseline. The receptors here all came from an adult who was a healthcare worker with PCR-confirmed SARS-CoV-2 infection or an uninfected control (not recorded which).

This clonotype was found a few times. The chain combines TRBV4-1 with TRBJ1-1; D ambiguous. The V end was cut by 0 bases, the J end by 0 bases, with 8 bases between. The germline CDR1 and CDR2 sequences are MGHRA and YSYEKL. The CDR3 contains 15 residues. The CDR3 sequence is CASSQDGYMNTEAFF. The CDR3 nucleotides read TGCGCCAGCAGCCAAGATGGATACATGAACACTGAAGCTTTCTTT.

This clonotype showed up many times. V is TRBV7-8 and J is TRBJ1-1, with 7 bases matching TRBD1. Germline loops: CDR1 SGHVS, CDR2 FQNEAQ. V was clipped by 5 bases and J by 5 bases; unmatched bases: 11. The CDR3 has 15 residues. The CDR3, as DNA: TGTGCCAGCAGCCACCCTCGGGCAGGGGGGACTGAAGCTTTCTTT. It encodes CASSHPRAGGTEAFF.

This clonotype has ten or more counts. This chain links TRBV7-2 with TRBJ1-1; possible D gene TRBD1, 6 bases. The CDR3 runs to 13 residues. Per the germline V gene, CDR1 is SGHTA and CDR2 is FQGNSA. Trimming cost V 5 bases and J 10 bases, with 17 bases left between them. CDR3 amino acids: CASSPRTDIVAFF. For the CDR3, the DNA is TGTGCCAGCAGCCCCAGGACAGACATAGTAGCTTTCTTT. Full variable domain (rest looked up from reference TRBV7-2 and TRBJ1-1): GAGVSQSPSNKVTEKGKDVELRCDPISGHTALYWYRQSLGQGLEFLIYFQGNSAPDKSGLPSDRFSAERTGGSVSTLTIQRTQQEDSAVYLCASSPRTDIVAFFGQGTRLTVV.

This clonotype was detected only a few times. V gene TRBV7-2 combines with J gene TRBJ1-4; D remains ambiguous. The CDR3 sequence is 13 residues long. Germline assignment: CDR1 SGHTA and CDR2 FQGNSA. The V gene lost 2 bases and the J gene lost 14 bases, with 15 bases spanning the gap. The CDR3 nucleotides are TGTGCCAGCAGCTTATCCAGCCCTACCCTTCTGTTTTTT. This translates into CASSLSSPTLLFF.

This clonotype was counted at least ten times. CDR3 DNA: TGTGCCTGGAGTGACAGGGGCGAGCAGTACTTC. Its protein is CAWSDRGEQYF. The chain is built from TRBV30 and TRBJ2-7; TRBD1 aligns across 7 bases. The CDR3 extends over 11 amino acids. Germline loops: CDR1 GTSNPN, CDR2 SVGIG (reference sequence). V shed 1 base, J shed 6 bases, and the junction held 0 bases outside the gene matches.

There are a few counts of this clonotype. The chain is built from TRBV19 and TRBJ2-2; no clear D gene. V gave up 5 bases and J gave up 5 bases, with 9 bases separating them. Germline V gene data show CDR1 as LNHDA and CDR2 as SQIVND (reference sequence). The CDR3 is 13 amino acids. Here the CDR3 DNA reads TGTGCCAGTAGTGGTTATGGGACCGGGGAGCTGTTTTTT. Residues: CASSGYGTGELFF.

About this clonotype: The junction departs from germline at one end; a sequencing error may be responsible. The rearrangement uses TRBV7-9 and TRBJ1-1, with D hard to call. CDR1 is SEHNR, CDR2 FQNEAQ, per germline (reference sequence). The CDR3 loop spans 13 amino acids. Here the CDR3 reads CASSPPSNTEAFF. The CDR3 nucleotides read TGTGCCAGCAGCCCCCCATCGAACACTGAAGCCTTCTTT.

This clonotype was recorded a few times. The rearrangement joins TRBV12-3 or TRBV12-4 to TRBJ2-3; D unresolved. The CDR3 loop spans 17 amino acids. Trimming removed 1 base from V and 1 base from J, with 15 bases in between. CDR3 region: CASSLGLIIEGTDTQYF. CDR3 DNA sequence: TGTGCCAGCAGTTTAGGGTTGATTATAGAGGGCACAGATACGCAGTATTTT.

The chain recombines TRBV18 with TRBJ2-2; D remains unclear. The CDR3 length is 15 residues. Trimming stripped 2 bases from V and 3 bases from J, with 10 bases between. Germline CDR1 is KGHSH and CDR2 is LQKENI. The CDR3 nucleotides read TGTGCCAGCTCACCAGGCCTTGGGGACACCGGGGAGCTGTTTTTT. It yields the protein CASSPGLGDTGELFF.

This clonotype was observed a single time. The chain uses TRBV29-1 and TRBJ2-3; D may be TRBD1 or TRBD2 (5 bases each). Germline V gives CDR1 SQVTM, CDR2 ANQGSEA. V gave up 4 bases and J gave up 3 bases, with 14 bases separating them. This CDR3 has 14 residues. CDR3 sequence (DNA): TGCAGCGTTGGGGGGACCTCCTCTACAGATACGCAGTATTTT. Translated, it gives CSVGGTSSTDTQYF.

The chain links TRBV13 to TRBJ2-4; maybe TRBD2 (6 bases). The CDR3 contains 12 residues. Germline V gene lookup returns CDR1 PRHDT and CDR2 FYEKMQ (reference sequence). V was clipped by 5 bases and J by 5 bases, with 7 bases between them. The CDR3 protein is CASSPGENIQYF. The CDR3 DNA is TGTGCCAGCAGCCCGGGGGAAAACATTCAGTACTTC.

The gene calls are TRBV24-1 and TRBJ2-3, with no clear D. Germline lookup yields CDR1 KGHDR and CDR2 SFDVKD. This CDR3 is 14 amino acids long. Trimming stripped 3 bases from V and 5 bases from J, with 11 bases between. CDR3 residues: CATSDTLGKDTQYF. The CDR3 nucleotides are TGTGCCACCAGTGATACCCTGGGAAAAGATACGCAGTATTTT.

This clonotype counts as medium-sized (0.01 to 0.1%). V is TRBV5-1 and J is TRBJ2-5; D uncertain. The CDR3 spans 15 residues. V shed 0 bases and J shed 4 bases, with 13 bases lying between them. Per germline, CDR1 SGHRS and CDR2 YFSETQ. The CDR3 nucleotides are TGCGCCAGCAGCTTGGGTTTCACCACCGGAGAGACCCAGTACTTC. It yields the protein CASSLGFTTGETQYF.

This clonotype showed up many times. The chain couples TRBV10-3 to TRBJ1-6, with D possibly TRBD1 on 6 matching bases. V was trimmed by 3 bases and J by 12 bases, leaving 15 bases between them. The CDR3 contains 14 residues. The germline gives CDR1 ENHRY, CDR2 SYGVKD. This chain's CDR3 is CAISDRGGGEPLHF. CDR3 bases: TGTGCCATCAGTGATAGGGGGGGAGGAGAACCCCTCCACTTT.

This chain connects TRBV6-6 to TRBJ2-7, with 8 nucleotides matching TRBD1. The CDR3 is 14 amino acids. Per germline, CDR1 MNHNY and CDR2 SVGAGI (reference sequence). Losses at the gene ends were 2 bases for V and 4 bases for J; bases not matched to a gene: 4. This CDR3 reads CASSYGQGPYEQYF. In nucleotides, the CDR3 is TGTGCCAGCAGTTACGGACAGGGCCCTTACGAGCAGTACTTC.